This T cell receptor (beta chain) is from a study of shared T cell receptors in the human thymus. Data came from immunoSEQ multiplex PCR; TCRdb stores just in-frame clones and leaves some out. The sample lists about 660,000 clones; 80% to 90% were seen once. CDR1 and CDR2 (germline): MRHNA, SNTAGT. V lost 0 bases and J lost 0, with 9 bases in between. The CDR3 spans 16 residues. This same sample was also part of a study on human thymus T cells. As that report states: From resections taken during corrective heart surgery, the thymus tissue was obtained. There were highly overlapping thymic repertoires among unrelated individuals, as related research reported.

V and J are TRBV6-4 and TRBJ2-1, with no clear D. The sequenced sample consisted of thymocytes. This clonotype was sampled from a boy younger than two with a congenital heart defect. CDR3 DNA: TGTGCCAGCAGTGACTCTCCATTGAGCTCCTACAATGAGCAGTTCTTC. It codes for CASSDSPLSSYNEQFF.